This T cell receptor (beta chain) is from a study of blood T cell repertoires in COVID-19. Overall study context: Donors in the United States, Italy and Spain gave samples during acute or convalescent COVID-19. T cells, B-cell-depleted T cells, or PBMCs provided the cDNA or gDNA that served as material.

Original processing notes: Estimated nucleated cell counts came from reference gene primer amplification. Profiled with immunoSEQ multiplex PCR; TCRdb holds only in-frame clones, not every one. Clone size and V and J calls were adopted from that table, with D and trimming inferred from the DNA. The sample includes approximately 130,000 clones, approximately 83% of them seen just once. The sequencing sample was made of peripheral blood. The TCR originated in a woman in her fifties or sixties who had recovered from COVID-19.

For the CDR3, the DNA is TGTGCCAGAAAAAGTCGACAGGGTTTAGGTGAAGCTTTCTTT. Translating gives CARKSRQGLGEAFF. This rearrangement joins TRBV27 to TRBJ1-1, with 7 nucleotides matching TRBD1. J was trimmed by 7 bases and V by 9 bases; bases with no gene match: 14. The germline V gene encodes CDR1 MNHEY and CDR2 SMNVEV (reference sequence). The CDR3 consists of 14 residues.